This T cell receptor beta chain was retrieved from a study of blood T cell repertoires in COVID-19. Clones were sequenced by immunoSEQ multiplex PCR, and TCRdb holds only the in-frame ones, with some missing. The table records some 200,000 clones, over 75% of them present only once. What was sequenced was peripheral blood. This TCR was recovered from a woman between 70 and 85 years old with acute or convalescent COVID-19.

CDR3 in amino acids: CASTLQGQMSTDTQYF. The CDR3 DNA reads as TGTGCCAGCACCTTACAGGGACAGATGAGCACAGATACGCAGTATTTT. This chain links TRBV6-6 with TRBJ2-3, with 7 nucleotides matching TRBD1. With V trimmed by 7 bases and J by 0 bases, 10 bases remained unmatched. This CDR3 region has 16 residues. The germline CDR1 and CDR2 sequences are MNHNY and SVGAGI (reference sequence).